This TCR beta chain was sequenced during a study of blood T cell repertoires in COVID-19. About the study: Sample material is recorded as cDNA or gDNA derived from T cells, B-cell-depleted T cells, or PBMCs.

Those enrolled, adults aged roughly 18 to 100 years, came from fewer than 25 US areas. Participants' own reports of clinical history determined their cohort assignment. This clone was observed a handful of times. The CDR3 length is 13 residues. The J segment lost 4 bases and the V segment lost 5 bases, leaving 3 bases of the junction unmatched. CDR1 and CDR2 (germline): MNHEY, SMNVEV (reference sequence). Assay used: immunoSEQ multiplex PCR; TCRdb lists only in-frame clones, some missing. The sample contains some 120,000 clones, less than 90% of which appear only once. The sequencing sample was made of PBMCs or T cells enriched from blood (not recorded which). The genes are TRBV27 and TRBJ2-5, with TRBD2 matching over 8 bases. The sequence came from a man aged 30-40 years who had recovered from COVID-19. CDR3 protein: CASSPRGGETQYF. Here the CDR3 DNA reads TGTGCCAGCAGTCCCCGGGGGGGAGAGACCCAGTACTTC.